The 26 T cell receptor beta chains below were found in one sample sequenced in a study of PD-1 blockade in classical Hodgkin lymphoma. Clones were sequenced by immunoSEQ multiplex PCR, and TCRdb holds only the in-frame ones, with some missing. The sample consists of fewer than 95,000 clones, approximately 83% of them appearing once. This sample's time point: cycle 4 day 1 (C4D1), after 6 weeks of nivolumab. Each of the patients experienced relapse following autologous stem cell transplantation, and their brentuximab vedotin exposure differed. The sequencing here drew on peripheral blood mononuclear cells (PBMCs), taken before the fourth cycle of nivolumab. These receptor sequences come from a human donor with classical Hodgkin lymphoma.

J is TRBJ1-1 and V is TRBV10-3; possible D gene TRBD1, 5 bases. CDR3 length: 14 residues. Germline V gene lookup returns CDR1 ENHRY and CDR2 SYGVKD. V shed 0 bases and J shed 4 bases, with 9 bases lying between them. CDR3 nucleotide sequence: TGTGCCATCAGTGAGTCGGGGGGGGGCACTGAAGCTTTCTTT. It specifies CAISESGGGTEAFF.

The gene calls are TRBV29-1 and TRBJ2-1, with 9 nucleotides matching TRBD2. The CDR3 is 14 residues long. J lost 8 bases, V lost 6 bases, and 11 bases had no gene match. From germline, CDR1 is SQVTM and CDR2 ANQGSEA. The CDR3 spells CSVVLGSGSDEQFF. The CDR3 nucleotides read TGCAGCGTCGTTCTTGGTAGCGGGAGCGATGAGCAGTTCTTC.

This clone has just a few counts. The V and J genes are TRBV9 and TRBJ2-5, with 9 bases that match TRBD2. The CDR3 sequence is 16 residues long. Germline V CDR1 and CDR2: SGDLS, YYNGEE. After removal of 1 base from V and 1 base from J, the junction contained 5 bases not matched to a gene. The CDR3 reads CASSVRPSGIQETQYF. The CDR3 coding sequence is TGTGCCAGCAGCGTACGTCCTAGCGGGATCCAAGAGACCCAGTACTTC.

CDR3 in DNA: TGTGCCAGCAGCCCTTCGGTCCAAGACTACGAGCAGTACTTC. Protein: CASSPSVQDYEQYF. The rearrangement uses TRBV7-6 and TRBJ2-7; no clear D gene. This CDR3 has 14 amino acids. Germline CDR1 reads SGHVS; CDR2 reads FNYEAQ. V lost 5 bases and J 3 bases, leaving 14 bases between the germline ends.

This chain connects TRBV5-4 to TRBJ1-2; D might be TRBD1 (6 bases). The germline V gene has CDR1 SGHNT and CDR2 YYREEE (reference sequence). This CDR3 is 16 amino acids long. Trimming took off 4 bases at V and 2 bases at J, with 18 bases between the two ends. This CDR3 is CASSPYPQGFNYGYTF. The CDR3 DNA reads TGTGCCAGCAGCCCATACCCACAGGGATTCAACTATGGCTACACCTTC.

This sequence joins TRBV27 and TRBJ2-5; 7 nucleotides match TRBD1. V shed 3 bases and J 0 bases; nucleotides not matched to a gene: 13. There are 18 residues in the CDR3. Germline values: CDR1 MNHEY, CDR2 SMNVEV (reference sequence). The CDR3 DNA reads as TGTGCCAGCAGTTTGAGGGGGCCAGGAATTCTGTACCAAGAGACCCAGTACTTC. It specifies CASSLRGPGILYQETQYF.

This clone was seen only once. The chain has TRBV18 and TRBJ1-1, with a possible D match to TRBD1 (5 bases). Germline V gene data show CDR1 as KGHSH and CDR2 as LQKENI. Trimming cost V 0 bases and J 0 bases, with 20 bases left between them. The CDR3 spans 19 residues. For the CDR3, the DNA is TGTGCCAGCTCACCACCAGCCCATGGGGGAGGGGCCATGAACACTGAAGCTTTCTTT. As protein: CASSPPAHGGGAMNTEAFF. The variable domain in full, with the rest retrieved from reference TRBV18 and TRBJ1-1, is NAGVMQNPRHLVRRRGQEARLRCSPMKGHSHVYWYRQLPEEGLKFMVYLQKENIIDESGMPKERFSAEFPKEGPSILRIQQVVRGDSAAYFCASSPPAHGGGAMNTEAFFGQGTRLTVV.

The rearrangement links TRBV27 to TRBJ2-7; TRBD2 might be the D (6 bases). Germline assignment: CDR1 MNHEY and CDR2 SMNVEV (reference sequence). The CDR3 length is 16 residues. Deletions cut 6 bases from V and 0 bases from J, with 18 bases between. The CDR3: CASSPSVGTDSYEQYF. DNA of the CDR3: TGTGCCAGCAGCCCCTCTGTTGGGACTGACTCCTACGAGCAGTACTTC.

The J gene is TRBJ2-5, the V gene TRBV4-1; D gene unclear. The CDR3 spans 13 residues. Germline CDR1 and CDR2: MGHRA and YSYEKL. Trimming cost V 0 bases and J 5 bases, with 7 bases left between them. The CDR3 DNA reads TGCGCCAGCAGCCAAGAAGGGTACGAGACCCAGTACTTC. This encodes CASSQEGYETQYF.

This rearrangement joins TRBV10-3 to TRBJ2-3; the match to TRBD1 covers 7 bases. Germline CDR1 ENHRY, CDR2 SYGVKD. The CDR3 runs to 14 residues. Trimming at V came to 7 bases and at J to 6 bases, leaving 10 bases not matched to a gene. The CDR3 bases are TGTGCCATCAAGTCAGGGGGTGGATGGGATACGCAGTATTTT. Protein sequence: CAIKSGGGWDTQYF.

The rearrangement links TRBV5-1 to TRBJ1-1; no clear D gene. Germline values: CDR1 SGHRS, CDR2 YFSETQ. The CDR3 length is 15 residues. Trimming stripped 0 bases from V and 3 bases from J, with 12 bases between. This CDR3 reads CASSLEDARDTEAFF. The CDR3 region has the DNA TGCGCCAGCAGCTTGGAGGACGCGAGGGACACTGAAGCTTTCTTT.

V usage is TRBV18 and J usage is TRBJ2-5; possibly TRBD1 or TRBD2 for D (5 bases each). Germline CDR1 KGHSH, CDR2 LQKENI. The CDR3 is 14 residues long. V was trimmed by 3 bases and J by 4 bases, leaving 12 bases between them. The CDR3 nucleotides read TGTGCCAGCTCACCGACCGGGGCTGCAGAGACCCAGTACTTC. Protein: CASSPTGAAETQYF. The full variable domain, with the rest looked up from reference TRBV18 and TRBJ2-5, is NAGVMQNPRHLVRRRGQEARLRCSPMKGHSHVYWYRQLPEEGLKFMVYLQKENIIDESGMPKERFSAEFPKEGPSILRIQQVVRGDSAAYFCASSPTGAAETQYFGPGTRLLVL.

V gene TRBV5-1 combines with J gene TRBJ1-1; 10 bases align to TRBD1. CDR1 is SGHRS, CDR2 YFSETQ, per germline. CDR3 length: 14 amino acids. V was pared by 4 bases and J by 5 bases, with 5 bases of the junction left unmatched. The CDR3 bases are TGCGCCAGCAGCCGGGGGACAGGGGTGACTGAAGCTTTCTTT. It is translated as CASSRGTGVTEAFF.

This CDR3 reads CASSPGPRGLALYEQYF. The CDR3 nucleotides read TGCGCCAGCAGCCCGGGACCCAGAGGACTAGCTCTCTACGAGCAGTACTTC. V gene TRBV4-1 combines with J gene TRBJ2-7; TRBD2 agrees at 8 bases. V shed 4 bases and J 3 bases; nucleotides not matched to a gene: 14. CDR3 length equals 17 residues. Germline V gives CDR1 MGHRA, CDR2 YSYEKL.

J is TRBJ2-3 and V is TRBV15, with 12 bases that match TRBD2. The trim removed 6 bases at V and 5 bases at J, leaving 9 bases unmatched. The V gene's germline CDR1 is LNHNV and CDR2 YYDKDF (reference sequence). The CDR3 totals 16 residues. CDR3: CATREASGRALDTQYF. CDR3 nucleotides: TGTGCCACCAGAGAAGCTAGCGGGAGGGCTCTAGATACGCAGTATTTT. Drawing the rest from reference TRBV15 and TRBJ2-3, the complete variable domain is DAMVIQNPRYQVTQFGKPVTLSCSQTLNHNVMYWYQQKSSQAPKLLFHYYDKDFNNEADTPDNFQSRRPNTSFCFLDIRSPGLGDTAMYLCATREASGRALDTQYFGPGTRLTVL.

This clone has just a few counts. V gene TRBV27 combines with J gene TRBJ1-2; 7 nucleotides agree with TRBD1. The V segment lost 2 bases and the J segment 4 bases; nucleotides outside the gene matches: 4. This CDR3 spans 14 amino acids. Germline V CDR1 and CDR2: MNHEY, SMNVEV (reference sequence). In nucleotides, the CDR3 is TGTGCCAGCAGTTTAGGGACAGCTACCTATGGCTACACCTTC. Encoded protein: CASSLGTATYGYTF.

The V gene is TRBV30, the J gene TRBJ2-7, with unresolved D. The CDR3 runs to 15 residues. The V end was cut by 3 bases, the J end by 0 bases, with 15 bases between. Per the germline V gene, CDR1 is GTSNPN and CDR2 is SVGIG (reference sequence). Written as DNA, the CDR3 is TGTGCCTGGAGCACGAGACCCACCAACTCCTACGAGCAGTACTTC. This sequence encodes CAWSTRPTNSYEQYF. Full variable domain (remainder filled in from reference TRBV30 and TRBJ2-7): SQTIHQWPATLVQPVGSPLSLECTVEGTSNPNLYWYRQAAGRGLQLLFYSVGIGQISSEVPQNLSASRPQDRQFILSSKKLLLSDSGFYLCAWSTRPTNSYEQYFGPGTRLTVT.

A few counts support this clone. CDR3 loop: CASSETSGGEQYF. The CDR3 DNA reads as TGTGCCAGCAGTGAGACTAGCGGAGGCGAGCAGTACTTC. The V call is TRBV2, the J call TRBJ2-7; 9 positions match TRBD2. Germline CDR1 and CDR2: SNHLY and FYNNEI. The CDR3 contains 13 residues. V gave up 3 bases and J gave up 6 bases; unmatched junction bases: 3. Based on the CDR3 plus reference TRBV2 and TRBJ2-7, the full variable domain is EPEVTQTPSHQVTQMGQEVILRCVPISNHLYFYWYRQILGQKVEFLVSFYNNEISEKSEIFDDQFSVERPDGSNFTLKIRSTKLEDSAMYFCASSETSGGEQYFGPGTRLTVT.

The rearrangement uses TRBV19 and TRBJ1-5; D ambiguous. The V gene's germline CDR1 is LNHDA and CDR2 SQIVND (reference sequence). V lost 8 bases to trimming and J lost 2 bases, with 19 bases between them. The CDR3 consists of 16 residues. This chain's CDR3 is CASEQGWGVGNQPQHF. For the CDR3, the DNA is TGTGCCAGTGAGCAAGGATGGGGTGTGGGCAATCAGCCCCAGCATTTT.

This clone was observed once. The rearrangement links TRBV9 to TRBJ1-4, with 7 bases identical to TRBD1. After removal of 0 bases from V and 8 bases from J, the junction contained 4 bases not matched to a gene. This CDR3 is 14 amino acids long. Germline values: CDR1 SGDLS, CDR2 YYNGEE. The CDR3 region has the DNA TGTGCCAGCAGCGTAGGGGACAGAAGCGAAAAACTGTTTTTT. Its translation: CASSVGDRSEKLFF.

This rearrangement joins TRBV10-1 to TRBJ1-1, with 8 bases that match TRBD1. With V trimmed by 7 bases and J by 1 base, 5 bases remained unmatched. Per germline, CDR1 WNHNN and CDR2 SYGVQD (reference sequence). This CDR3 region has 14 residues. The CDR3 region is CASTGDRKNTEAFF. CDR3 nucleotide sequence: TGCGCCAGCACCGGGGACAGGAAGAACACTGAAGCTTTCTTT.

This clone has just one count. This chain connects TRBV5-1 to TRBJ2-7; 7 nucleotides agree with TRBD2. CDR1 and CDR2 (germline): SGHRS, YFSETQ. V shed 3 bases and J 2 bases; nucleotides not matched to a gene: 8. The CDR3 runs 15 residues. The CDR3 coding sequence is TGCGCCAGCAGCTCCCCCGGACTAGGGGCCTACGAGCAGTACTTC. The encoded protein is CASSSPGLGAYEQYF.

The rearrangement joins TRBV19 to TRBJ2-5; the D is unclear. V was trimmed by 6 bases and J by 2 bases, leaving 13 bases between them. Germline V gives CDR1 LNHDA, CDR2 SQIVND (reference sequence). The CDR3 has 14 residues. The CDR3 here is CASSRRLIQETQYF. In nucleotides, the CDR3 is TGTGCCAGTAGCCGGCGACTTATACAAGAGACCCAGTACTTC.

This chain links TRBV10-3 with TRBJ2-3; the D gene could be TRBD1 or TRBD2 (6 bases each). Trimming took off 10 bases at V and 3 bases at J, with 17 bases between the two ends. The V gene's germline CDR1 is ENHRY and CDR2 SYGVKD. CDR3 length: 14 residues. In DNA form, the CDR3 reads TGTGCCAGCCGAAGCGGAGGGGGGACAGATACGCAGTATTTT. Its translation: CASRSGGGTDTQYF.

In this sample, this clone turned up a few times. This chain joins TRBV5-1 and TRBJ2-7; D could derive from TRBD1 or TRBD2 (5 bases each). V was trimmed by 0 bases and J by 5 bases, leaving 12 bases between them. This CDR3 is 14 amino acids long. Looked up from germline, CDR1 is SGHRS and CDR2 is YFSETQ. CDR3 region: CASSLGGLLDEQYF. The DNA of the CDR3 is TGCGCCAGCAGCTTGGGGGGGTTGCTGGACGAGCAGTACTTC.

The chain employs TRBV28 and TRBJ1-5; D uncertain. The V end was cut by 2 bases, the J end by 0 bases, with 8 bases between. The CDR3 has 15 residues. Germline V gene lookup returns CDR1 MDHEN and CDR2 SYDVKM. The CDR3 loop reads CASSLGVVSNQPQHF. In DNA form, the CDR3 reads TGTGCCAGCAGTTTAGGGGTAGTTAGCAATCAGCCCCAGCATTTT.